This TCR beta chain was documented in a study of cytomegalovirus exposure and HLA in healthy donors. This clone was found a few times. V lost 3 bases, J lost 2 bases, and 11 bases lay in between. This CDR3 region has 14 residues. Germline loops: CDR1 SGDLS, CDR2 YYNGEE. The donors gave bone marrow, and they were healthy. Although they were nominally healthy when sampled, donors likely had unrecorded immune exposures. The PCR employed 60 Vbeta primers together with 13 Jbeta primers. The assay was immunoSEQ multiplex PCR, and TCRdb's table has in-frame clones only and misses some. The table shows 30,000 to 45,000 clones, with approximately 90% occurring only once.

The rearrangement joins TRBV9 to TRBJ2-5, with D perhaps TRBD2 (7 bases). Material: PBMCs. This clonotype originated in a woman in her thirties or forties in good health and CMV-seropositive. DNA of the CDR3: TGTGCCAGCAGCGCCGGGGGGCCACAAGAGACCCAGTACTTC. It is translated as CASSAGGPQETQYF.